This TCR beta chain is from a study of shared clonotypes between healthy human individuals. Study context: Three plates each covered CD4 naive and memory; CD8 naive two, CD8 memory one.

Study-level results: Non-shared clonotypes were found to have lower generation probabilities than the clonotypes that were shared by all four of the sorted-subset donors. Naive subsets generally exceeded memory subsets in estimated richness.

The CDR3 length is 12 residues. Germline V CDR1 and CDR2: MNHNY, SVGAGI (reference sequence). The V end was cut by 4 bases, the J end by 4 bases, with 5 bases between. Only in-frame clones appear in the TCRdb table, and some are missing; sequencing was by immunoSEQ multiplex PCR. The sample records approximately 530,000 clones, 95% to 97% being singletons. Investigators divided CD4+ cells into CD45RA+ naive and CD45RA-negative memory subsets. For this clone: Its target is unknown.

The source of this sequence is a woman in her twenties or thirties in good health. The rearrangement uses TRBV6-6 and TRBJ2-1; the D is unclear. Sequencing was done on a sample of naive CD4+ T cells sorted from blood. Stated subset: CD45RA+ positively selected. The CDR3 sequence: CASSSGYNEQFF. The CDR3 region has the DNA TGTGCCAGCAGTTCTGGTTACAATGAGCAGTTCTTC.